The source of this T cell receptor beta chain is a study of OX40 agonist ivuxolimab in advanced cancers. Looking at the study overall: Ivuxolimab, which targeted the costimulatory receptor OX40 (CD134), was an agonistic, fully human IgG2 monoclonal antibody. Peripheral TCRbeta sequencing aimed to test whether ivuxolimab altered TCR sequence diversity and caused clonal T-cell expansion. Of the roughly 54 patients in dose escalation, about 19 had hepatocellular carcinoma, around 15 had melanoma, 9 had renal cell carcinoma and 9 had head and neck cancer. In the dose-escalation cohort, roughly 80% of patients were male, and the mean age was roughly 60 years, with a range of about 20 to 90. The paper reports the monotherapy dose-escalation portion (N = 52 patients) of the phase I ivuxolimab trial. Partial responses occurred in three dose-escalation patients, of whom one had hepatocellular carcinoma and two had cutaneous melanoma. Intravenous ivuxolimab was administered to patients every 2 weeks at six dose levels: 0.01, 0.1, 0.3, 1.5, 3 and 10 mg/kg. Patients were allowed to have had prior anti-PD-1, anti-PD-L1 or anti-CTLA-4 therapy, and less than 45% of the dose-escalation patients had previously received checkpoint inhibitors.

The trial excluded patients who had a history of autoimmune disease or were on systemic immunosuppression. Peripheral blood for TCR sequencing was drawn from every dose cohort at baseline, at cycle 4 day 1 and at cycle 7 day 1. The samples were drawn from a first-in-human, open-label, multicenter phase I dose-escalation trial of ivuxolimab. Adults with locally advanced or metastatic head and neck squamous cell, hepatocellular, melanoma or renal cell carcinoma were enrolled in the trial. Before TCR sequencing, CD4+ T cells and CD8+ T cells from peripheral blood were sorted into separate populations. Results and caveats for the whole study, not just this receptor: In the 0.1-3.0 mg/kg groups, partial responders were among the patients with the lowest normalized peripheral clonal expansion, particularly in CD8+ T cells. The antigen specificity of the clonally expanded peripheral T cells was not determined. At doses of 0.1 to 3.0 mg/kg, clonal expansion of both CD4+ and CD8+ blood T cells was observed from baseline to week 6. Low levels of normalized T-cell clonal expansion were also shown by some nonresponding patients. After ivuxolimab, more expanded clones were found on average in CD8+ T cells than in CD4+ T cells.

With regard to this clone: What antigen it recognizes has not been identified. Qualities for individual bases were not recorded, and no much larger clone is one base off.

Genomic DNA was extracted from sorted cells for sequencing of the TCRbeta CDR3 region. The immunoSEQ Assay was used to sequence the TCRbeta CDR3 regions. Drawn from immuneACCESS, this table holds only the in-frame rearrangements with V and J called that TCRdb kept. Clones are partly lost; checked studies trace under half to an unresolved V gene and leave the rest unexplained. This sample gives about 68,000 clones in total; over 75% of them show up just once. The ten largest make up roughly 0.74% of the sample. V is clipped by 3 bases and J by 5 bases, and the sequence between their germline boundaries is 10 bases long. Looking up the germline V gene yields CDR1 KGHSH and CDR2 LQKENI. There are 13 amino acids in the CDR3, from cysteine to phenylalanine inclusive. The retained sequence is limited to the CDR3, 39 bases, with the frame set at the first base.

This specimen consisted of CD4+ or CD8+ T cells sorted from blood, obtained in a trial of the OX40 agonist ivuxolimab. The chain links TRBV18 with TRBJ1-2, with a tentative D gene TRBD1 over 6 matching bases. The receptor was derived from an adult with an advanced solid tumor such as melanoma, head and neck, liver or kidney cancer. In nucleotides, the sequence is TGTGCCAGCTCACCGGGACACCAATATGGCTACACCTTC. This codes for CASSPGHQYGYTF.